This paragraph covers one T cell receptor (beta chain) sequence. This clone was recorded many times. Its antigen is unknown. There are no base qualities to consult, and no much larger clone falls within one base. The data were obtained in a study of control samples from healthy donors and cancer patients (dated by TCRdb to the early 2020s). From the germline V gene (reference sequence), CDR1 is MNHEY and CDR2 is SMNVEV. Reading from cysteine to phenylalanine, the CDR3 counts 17 amino acids. Only CDR3 DNA is held: 51 bases, read in frame from base 1. For this chain, trimming is 4 bases at the V end and 6 bases at the J end, and the number of junction bases without a gene match is 11. Libraries were built with the immunoSEQ multiplex PCR assay. As stored in TCRdb, this immuneACCESS dataset retains in-frame rearrangements with V and J assigned. A fraction of the clones does not appear; measured against another copy, unresolved V genes explain less than half of the discrepancy, and the remainder lacks a known reason. The sample profile shows 130,000 to 150,000 clones; more than 90% of them were found once. Approximately 3% of the sample is in the top ten clones.

The sequence derives from a man aged 30 to 45 in good health. The chain is encoded by TRBV27 joined to TRBJ2-1, with TRBD2 identical over 11 junction bases. Sequenced input: blood. The nucleotide sequence reads TGTGCCAGCAGTTCCCCTAAACTAGCGGGGGCGGTCAATGAGCAGTTCTTC. The encoded protein is CASSSPKLAGAVNEQFF.